This T cell receptor beta chain derives from a study of cytomegalovirus exposure and HLA in healthy donors. Use of 60 Vbeta and 13 Jbeta primers characterized the PCR. Measured with immunoSEQ multiplex PCR; TCRdb has only the in-frame clones, and not every one. The data show about 90,000 clones, less than 85% seen once. The sequenced sample consisted of PBMCs. The origin of this receptor is a man aged 18 to 35 in good health and CMV-seronegative.

This CDR3 reads CASSLFGASGRNEQFF. For the CDR3, the DNA is TGTGCCAGCAGTTTATTCGGGGCTAGCGGGAGAAACGAGCAGTTCTTC. The chain uses TRBV28 and TRBJ2-1; 10 bases match TRBD2. Per the germline V gene, CDR1 is MDHEN and CDR2 is SYDVKM. The ends lost 1 base at V and 10 bases at J; junction bases unmatched: 10. The CDR3 runs to 16 residues. The entire variable domain, with the rest obtained from reference TRBV28 and TRBJ2-1, is as follows: DVKVTQSSRYLVKRTGEKVFLECVQDMDHENMFWYRQDPGLGLRLIYFSYDVKMKEKGDIPEGYSVSREKKERFSLILESASTNQTSMYLCASSLFGASGRNEQFFGPGTRLTVL.